The source of this T cell receptor beta chain is a study of blood T cell repertoires in COVID-19 (dated by TCRdb to the early 2020s). Study-level background: The collaborator samples originated in the United States, Italy and Spain and spanned the acute and convalescent phases of COVID-19. The material from the prospective study consisted of cDNA or gDNA derived from T cells, B-cell-depleted T cells, or PBMCs. Deeply sampled blood TCRbeta repertoires from subjects exposed to, actively infected with, or recovered from COVID-19 were included in the dataset. The repertoires were released in a freely available public database intended as a resource for research on the immune response to SARS-CoV-2. The samples were drawn from the first 160 participants of the ongoing ImmuneRACE study and from 1,254 subjects provided by 6 global collaborators. The sample metadata nearly always contained a de-identified subject ID, COVID-19 status, age in years and sex. Where HLA class I and class II types were available, the types were taken from metadata supplied by the sample provider, not from assay-based typing. On the study overall, not on this receptor specifically: The quantity of clinical and demographic metadata differed by source and by participant and was supplied without curation.

Notes on this clone: This clone's antigen is unknown. A much more abundant neighbour one base away suggests this may be a read error.

At one collaborating source in Seattle, patients were enrolled during active infection and were followed longitudinally through the course of disease. Whole blood was collected in K2EDTA tubes by collaborating institutions according to the institutions' own protocols. For TCRbeta analysis, collaborators shipped samples in one of three forms: frozen whole blood, isolated PBMCs, or DNA extracted from either of those sample types. CDR3 length: 12 amino acids, cysteine to phenylalanine. CDR3 DNA only is kept here, 36 bases in frame from base 1. For this chain, trimming is 4 bases at the V end and 5 bases at the J end, and the number of junction bases without a gene match is 1. CDR1 and CDR2 are read off the germline V gene (reference sequence) as LGHDT and YNNKEL. TCRbeta CDR3 regions were amplified from genomic DNA by means of the immunoSEQ Assay, a bias-controlled multiplex PCR. Under the source paper's analysis protocol: Nucleated cell counts per sample were estimated from amplification of reference gene primers within the assay. Sequence reads were collapsed and filtered to measure the absolute abundance of every unique TCRbeta CDR3 rearrangement. For each sample, productive Simpson clonality was calculated as the square root of Simpson's diversity index across productive rearrangements. TCRdb limited this immuneACCESS table to in-frame rearrangements with V and J called. A share of clones is missing; checked studies link under half to unresolved V genes, and the rest is unexplained. The V and J calls and clone size are taken from that table; D and trimming were inferred from the DNA. The sample contains roughly 500,000 clones, about 91% of them found a single time. The ten largest make up roughly 1% of the sample.

The sequence was obtained from a man between 18 and 29 years old with COVID-19, enrolled during active disease. The specimen sequenced was peripheral blood. The chain was built from TRBV3-1 (or the pseudogene TRBV3-2) and TRBJ2-7; a stretch of 8 junction bases matches TRBD1. The sequence in DNA is TGTGCCAGCAGCCGGACAGGGAACGAGCAGTACTTC. Its coded protein is CASSRTGNEQYF.